This T cell receptor beta chain was profiled in a study of blood T cell repertoires in COVID-19. On the study more broadly: COVID-19 samples, acute and convalescent, were from the United States, Italy and Spain. T cells, B-cell-depleted T cells, or PBMCs supplied cDNA or gDNA.

J was trimmed by 1 base and V by 3 bases; bases with no gene match: 6. Germline CDR1 and CDR2: DFQATT and SNEGSKA (reference sequence). The CDR3 is 16 amino acids. Only one count was recorded for this clone. The authors' processing: Amplification of reference gene primers provided the estimated nucleated cell counts. Some clones are missing from TCRdb's copy, which holds only in-frame ones; the method was immunoSEQ multiplex PCR. That table furnishes V, J and clone size, whereas the DNA furnished D and trimming. The sample yields 25,000 to 30,000 clones, roughly nine tenths seen once. Sample: peripheral blood. The source of this sequence is a man between 60 and 75 years old with acute or convalescent COVID-19. The chain carries TRBV20-1 and TRBJ2-5; 12 bases agree with TRBD2. CDR3 protein: CSASSGLAGFQETQYF. The DNA of the CDR3 is TGCAGTGCTAGTTCTGGACTAGCGGGGTTCCAAGAGACCCAGTACTTC.